This TCR beta chain was sequenced during a study of cytomegalovirus exposure and HLA in healthy donors. Study conclusions and caveats: Being productive about 87% or about 30% of the time was typical of most TCR beta V segments in an earlier analysis.

Comments on this clone: Its cognate antigen is unknown.

PCR was performed using 60 Vbeta and 13 Jbeta primers. Profiled with immunoSEQ multiplex PCR; TCRdb holds only in-frame clones, not every one. The table includes 100,000 to 150,000 clones, 66% detected once. Sequences were obtained from PBMCs. This receptor was identified in a man younger than 30 in good health and CMV-seronegative.

This chain's CDR3 is CASSLGLIGYTF. In DNA, the CDR3 is TGTGCCAGCAGTCTCGGACTAATTGGCTACACCTTC. The chain is built from TRBV28 and TRBJ1-2; D gene uncertain. This CDR3 comprises 12 residues. Germline CDR1 reads MDHEN; CDR2 reads SYDVKM. V lost 5 bases, J lost 7 bases, and 11 bases lay in between.